This TCR beta chain was sequenced in a study of regulatory T cells in long-lasting Graves disease. Study information: Graves' patients who were just diagnosed had used antithyroid drugs for under 3 months.

Study findings and constraints: TRBV28 was favored in persistent disease, as were TRBJ1-2 and TRBJ2-5.

This clonotype appeared many times. Its specificity is not known. Trimming at V came to 5 bases and at J to 6 bases, leaving 8 bases not matched to a gene. In germline, CDR1 is SGHTA, CDR2 FQGNSA. This CDR3 is 17 amino acids long. Building the TCR beta libraries relied on iRepertoire HTBI primers, and CDR3 regions underwent Arm-PCR. Authors' methods: Identification across samples found approximately 60 TRBV and roughly 13 TRBJ segments. TCRdb reanalysed the multiplex PCR reads using MiXCR and keeps one entry per CDR3 protein. The V and J calls come from TCRdb's annotation, not from the publication. The data hold some 220,000 distinct CDR3 sequences, with 15% to 20% observed a single time. Time point in this sample: newly diagnosed GD, antithyroid drugs for less than 3 months. PBMC-extracted RNA yielded the TCR library. In addition, the sample was reused for a study of T cells in Graves' hyperthyroidism and ophthalmopathy. As that report states: Orbital computed tomography, thyroid ultrasound, serum thyroxine and TRAb, and clinical symptoms together informed the diagnoses.

The sequence came from a woman aged 25 to 45 with Graves disease. V gene TRBV7-2 combines with J gene TRBJ2-1, with 15 bases lining up with TRBD2. This material consisted of peripheral blood mononuclear cells (PBMCs), taken at new diagnosis, from a patient treated with antithyroid drugs. The CDR3 reads CASSPWTSGRGRNEQFF. The CDR3 DNA reads as TGTGCCAGCAGCCCCTGGACTAGCGGGAGGGGGCGCAATGAGCAGTTCTTC.